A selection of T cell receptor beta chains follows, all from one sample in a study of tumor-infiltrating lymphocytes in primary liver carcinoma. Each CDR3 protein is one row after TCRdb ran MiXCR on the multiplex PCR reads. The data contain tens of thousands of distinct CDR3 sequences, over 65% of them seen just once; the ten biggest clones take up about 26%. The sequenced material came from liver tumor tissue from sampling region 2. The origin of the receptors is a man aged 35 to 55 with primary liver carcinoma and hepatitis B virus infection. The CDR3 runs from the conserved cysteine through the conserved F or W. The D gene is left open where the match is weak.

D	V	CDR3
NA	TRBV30	CAWSVRTYGYTF
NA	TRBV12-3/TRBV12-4	CANSPRGSSTEAFF
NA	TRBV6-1	CVTSELSRGDEAFF
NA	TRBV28	CASNGRSASYNEQFF
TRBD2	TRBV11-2	CASSLSVGLAGGGYEQCF
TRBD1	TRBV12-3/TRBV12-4	CASSTGQNLGEQYF
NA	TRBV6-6	CASSYGSRLNTEAFF
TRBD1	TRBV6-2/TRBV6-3	CVSSRQGITDKQYF
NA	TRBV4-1	CASSQDMPNTQYF
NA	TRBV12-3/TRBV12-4	CTSSPHGLSYEQYF
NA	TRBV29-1	CSVKRGDERFF
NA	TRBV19	CASSIGGGPYNEQFF
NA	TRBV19	CASTKGHQTGELFF
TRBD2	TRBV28	CASRTSGRAYVQYF
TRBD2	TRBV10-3	CATSTSVGLDEQCF
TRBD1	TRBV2	CASTRGGTGVPGELFF
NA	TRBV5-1	CASSIMEGDGYTF
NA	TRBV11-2	CISSLEGNYDYTF
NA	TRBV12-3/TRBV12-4	CASTATGFGVLHF
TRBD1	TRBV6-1	CASSERGQAYEQYF
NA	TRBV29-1	CSVHGTSCNEQSF
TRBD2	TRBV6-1	CASISGKSYEQYF
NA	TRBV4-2	CASSQDEDEQSVGDLFF